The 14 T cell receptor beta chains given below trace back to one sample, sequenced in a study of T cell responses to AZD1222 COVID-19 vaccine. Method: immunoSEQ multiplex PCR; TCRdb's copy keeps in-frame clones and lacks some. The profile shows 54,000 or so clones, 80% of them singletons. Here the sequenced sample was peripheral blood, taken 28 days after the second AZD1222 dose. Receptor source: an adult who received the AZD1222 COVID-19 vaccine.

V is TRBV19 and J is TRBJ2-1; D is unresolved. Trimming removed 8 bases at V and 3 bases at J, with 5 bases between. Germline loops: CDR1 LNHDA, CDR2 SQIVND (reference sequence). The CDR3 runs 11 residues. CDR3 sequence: CASGHYNEQFF. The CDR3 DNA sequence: TGTGCCAGTGGCCACTACAATGAGCAGTTCTTC.

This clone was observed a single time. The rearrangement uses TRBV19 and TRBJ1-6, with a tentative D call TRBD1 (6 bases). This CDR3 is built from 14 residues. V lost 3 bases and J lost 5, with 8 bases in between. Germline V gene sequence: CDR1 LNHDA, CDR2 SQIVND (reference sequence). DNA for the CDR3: TGTGCCAGTAGTATTGGACAGAATAATTCACCCCTCCACTTT. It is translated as CASSIGQNNSPLHF. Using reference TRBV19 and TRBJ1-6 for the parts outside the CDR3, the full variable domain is DGGITQSPKYLFRKEGQNVTLSCEQNLNHDAMYWYRQDPGQGLRLIYYSQIVNDFQKGDIAEGYSVSREKKESFPLTVTSAQKNPTAFYLCASSIGQNNSPLHFGNGTRLTVT.

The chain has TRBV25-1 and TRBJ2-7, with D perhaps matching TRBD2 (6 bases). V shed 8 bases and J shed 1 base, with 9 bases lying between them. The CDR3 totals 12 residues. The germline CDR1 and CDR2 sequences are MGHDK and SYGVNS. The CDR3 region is CASGTRSYEQYF. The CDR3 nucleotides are TGTGCCAGCGGGACTCGTTCCTACGAGCAGTACTTC.

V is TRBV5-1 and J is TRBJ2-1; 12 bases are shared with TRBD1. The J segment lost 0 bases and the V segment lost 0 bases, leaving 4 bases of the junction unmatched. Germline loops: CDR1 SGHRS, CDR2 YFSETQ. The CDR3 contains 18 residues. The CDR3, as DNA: TGCGCCAGCAGCTTGGACGGGACAGGGGGCACCTCCTACAATGAGCAGTTCTTC. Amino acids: CASSLDGTGGTSYNEQFF.

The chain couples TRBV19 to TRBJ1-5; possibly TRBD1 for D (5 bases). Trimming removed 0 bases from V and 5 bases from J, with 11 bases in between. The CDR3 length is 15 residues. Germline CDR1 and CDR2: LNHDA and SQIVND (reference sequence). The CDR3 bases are TGTGCCAGTAGTATAGATAGGAGGGGTGATCAGCCCCAGCATTTT. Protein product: CASSIDRRGDQPQHF. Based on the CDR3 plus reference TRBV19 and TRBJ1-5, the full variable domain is DGGITQSPKYLFRKEGQNVTLSCEQNLNHDAMYWYRQDPGQGLRLIYYSQIVNDFQKGDIAEGYSVSREKKESFPLTVTSAQKNPTAFYLCASSIDRRGDQPQHFGDGTRLSIL.

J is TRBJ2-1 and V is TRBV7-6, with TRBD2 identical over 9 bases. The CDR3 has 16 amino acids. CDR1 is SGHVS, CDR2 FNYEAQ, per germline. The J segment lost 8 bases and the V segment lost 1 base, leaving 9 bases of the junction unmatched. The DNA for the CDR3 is TGTGCCAGCAGCTTAGGTGGCGGGAGGGCCTTGGATGAGCAGTTCTTC. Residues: CASSLGGGRALDEQFF.

Written as DNA, the CDR3 is TGTGCCAGCAGGGAAGACTTTCATAGCGGACGCAATGAGCAGTTCTTC. Protein sequence: CASREDFHSGRNEQFF. The chain combines TRBV25-1 with TRBJ2-1; TRBD2 is a possible D gene (6 bases). CDR1 MGHDK and CDR2 SYGVNS come from the germline V gene. The CDR3 length is 16 residues. V gave up 6 bases and J gave up 6 bases, with 21 bases separating them.

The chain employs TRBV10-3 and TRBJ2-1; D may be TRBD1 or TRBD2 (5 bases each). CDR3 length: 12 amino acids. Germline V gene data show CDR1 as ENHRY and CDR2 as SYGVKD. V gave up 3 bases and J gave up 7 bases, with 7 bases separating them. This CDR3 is CAISDWGNEQFF. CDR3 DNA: TGTGCCATCAGTGATTGGGGGAATGAGCAGTTCTTC.

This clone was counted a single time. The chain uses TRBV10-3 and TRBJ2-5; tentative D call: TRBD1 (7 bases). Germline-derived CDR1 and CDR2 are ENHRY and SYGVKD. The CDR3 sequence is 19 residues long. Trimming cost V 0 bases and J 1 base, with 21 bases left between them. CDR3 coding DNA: TGTGCCATCAGTGAGTCGAGGCGGGACAGTGTCGCAGCCCAAGAGACCCAGTACTTC. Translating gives CAISESRRDSVAAQETQYF.

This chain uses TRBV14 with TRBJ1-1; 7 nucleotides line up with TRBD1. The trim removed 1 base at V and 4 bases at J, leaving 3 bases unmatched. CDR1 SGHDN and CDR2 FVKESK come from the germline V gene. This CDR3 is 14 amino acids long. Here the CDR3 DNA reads TGTGCCAGCAGCCAAGGGGCAGGGGGCACTGAAGCTTTCTTT. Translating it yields CASSQGAGGTEAFF.

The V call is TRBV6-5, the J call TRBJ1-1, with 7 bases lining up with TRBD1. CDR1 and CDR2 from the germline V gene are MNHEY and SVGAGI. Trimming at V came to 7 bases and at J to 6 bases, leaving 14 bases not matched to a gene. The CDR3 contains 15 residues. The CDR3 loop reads CASTPLRGGFAEAFF. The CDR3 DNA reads TGTGCCAGCACCCCATTGCGAGGGGGCTTCGCTGAAGCTTTCTTT.

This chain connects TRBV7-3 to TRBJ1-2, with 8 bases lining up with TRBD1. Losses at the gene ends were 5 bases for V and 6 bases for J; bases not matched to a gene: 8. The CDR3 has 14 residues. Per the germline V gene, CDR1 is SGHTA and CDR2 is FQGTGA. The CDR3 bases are TGTGCCAGCAGCGCAGGGGGCCCTGGCGATGGCTACACCTTC. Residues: CASSAGGPGDGYTF.

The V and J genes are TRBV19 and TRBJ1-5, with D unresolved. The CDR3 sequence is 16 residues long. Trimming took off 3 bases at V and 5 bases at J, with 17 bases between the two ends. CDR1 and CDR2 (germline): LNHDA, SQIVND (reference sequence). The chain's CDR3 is CASSIFNLNGDQPQHF. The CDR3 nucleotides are TGTGCCAGTAGTATCTTCAACCTCAACGGGGATCAGCCCCAGCATTTT.

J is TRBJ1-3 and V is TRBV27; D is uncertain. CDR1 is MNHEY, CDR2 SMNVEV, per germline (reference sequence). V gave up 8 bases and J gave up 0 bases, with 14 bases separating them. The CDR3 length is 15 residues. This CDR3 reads CASGLGASSGNTIYF. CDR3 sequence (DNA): TGTGCCAGCGGCTTAGGTGCCAGCTCTGGAAACACCATATATTTT.